Described below is a single TCR beta chain sequence and its context. Its antigen specificity is not known. No base qualities exist here, and no much larger clone lies one base off it. The entry originates in a study of vaccination and CD4 T cells after COVID-19 (dated by TCRdb to the early 2020s). Regarding the research as a whole: Six males and four females were included in the convalescent cohort, with two Hispanic individuals, seven Caucasians, two Asians and one multiracial person represented. Participants received two doses of either the Pfizer-BioNTech BNT162b2 vaccine (n=8) or the Moderna mRNA-1273 vaccine (n=2). Post-COVID blood samples were collected from convalescent patients a median of around 96 days after diagnosis, with a range of about 30 to 161 days. The time from the second vaccine dose to post-vaccine blood sampling had a median of around 72 days and ranged from roughly 12 to 250 days. The cultures were stimulated with overlapping spike peptide pools from SARS-CoV-2 and from the common cold coronaviruses HCoV-NL63, HCoV-OC43 and HCoV-229E. Control cultures received a CEFX viral epitope pool as the positive control, an HIV-1 Nef peptide pool as the negative control, or no peptide. In 10 COVID-19 convalescent patients and a handful of infection-naive healthy vaccine recipients, researchers compared the spike-specific CD4+ TCR repertoire from before mRNA vaccination with the repertoire from after. An earlier paper using these donors assessed, at the TCR clonotype level, memory CD4+ T cell crossreactivity between SARS-CoV-2 and common cold coronavirus spike proteins. Findings and caveats that apply to the study as a whole: The median count of SARS-CoV-2-reactive clonotypes went up from approximately 22 after infection to 38 after vaccination, although the change was not significant. In convalescent patients, a median roughly 85% of post-vaccine SARS-CoV-2-reactive clones were detected only after vaccination, and vaccine-specific priming was suggested by this finding. Only a relatively small number of convalescent patients were included in the study, and early timepoints following natural infection were not analyzed. Of the vaccine-specific clones found in convalescent patients, nearly all (304 of 307) were mono-reactive for SARS-CoV-2 spike instead of being cross-reactive with common cold coronaviruses.

Reading the germline V gene gives CDR1 SGHRS and CDR2 YFSETQ. Reading from cysteine to phenylalanine, the CDR3 counts 12 amino acids. Of the read, only the CDR3 DNA is kept; its 36 bases are in frame from base 1. V is cut by 0 bases and J by 7 bases, and the space between the germline ends is 7 bases. Receptor amplification or capture employed PCR. TCR sequencing of DNA from cultured CD4+ T cells used the Oncomine TCR Beta short-read assay at the Johns Hopkins FTIC core. The QIAamp micro DNA kit was used to extract genomic DNA from the cultured CD4+ T cells. Oncomine TCR Beta libraries from cultured CD4+ T cells were pooled using unique dual indexes and sequenced on an Illumina iSeq 100. Per the source publication's procedure: Non-productive sequences were removed, and CDR3s not starting with C, not ending with F or W, or shorter than 7 amino acids were discarded. The MANAFEST web application was used to identify antigen-specific clonotypes by comparing peptide-stimulated wells against reference wells and other culture wells. To be called positive, a clone needed an FDR below 0.05, an odds ratio above 5, and a productive frequency above 0.1% in at least two of three replicate wells. A clonotype was classed as cross-reactive if the clonotype showed significant expansion both in SARS-CoV-2 spike wells and in at least one common cold coronavirus spike condition. Levenshtein distances (stringdist) and unrooted phylogenetic trees (ape) in R version 3.6.1 were used to assess CDR3 homology. TCRdb reprocessed the public reads (quality trimming at Q25 with fastp, clone calling with MiXCR) and kept in-frame beta chains. Each entry merges the rows of one CDR3 protein and shows their most common DNA and genes. TCRdb, not the original authors, processed these V and J calls. The table for this sample lists 7,000 or so distinct CDR3 sequences; 43% of them were counted only once. The ten largest clonotypes hold about 25% of the sample.

The sample's treatment or condition label, decoded: roughly ten-day PBMC culture with coronavirus spike peptide pools or control peptides (ViraFEST assay). CD4+ T cells from unexposed donors were collected before the COVID-19 pandemic (2011-2018). To expand antigen-specific T cells with peptide pools and then pick out the expanded clonotypes through TCR sequencing, the study relied on the ViraFEST assay. Each well held 2.2 million or so PBMCs cultured in IMDM containing roughly 5% human AB serum and approximately 9.8 IU/ml IL-2, with 8.5 to 10 ug/ml peptide pools added. Half of the culture medium was replaced with fresh IL-2-containing medium on days 3 and 7. After around 10 days of culture, CD4+ T cells were isolated by negative selection using the EasySep CD4+ T cell isolation kit. Unexposed donor CD4+ T cells were tested for reactivity to SARS-CoV-2 S and N and four common cold coronavirus spike pools, as cell number allowed. PBMCs were separated from whole blood using Ficoll-Paque Plus gradient centrifugation and then either used fresh or cryopreserved at -140C. In general, triplicate wells were set up for every culture condition. The leukapheresis product for the unexposed donors was obtained through commercial purchase.

Sequencing was done on a sample of CD4+ T cells from blood, cultured in vitro. The rearrangement joined TRBV5-1 to TRBJ1-1; the D gene is not confidently resolved. The sequence came from a human donor in good health. The CDR3 reads as follows: CASSLAGIEAFF. The bases read TGCGCCAGCAGCTTGGCGGGGATTGAAGCTTTCTTT.